The present TCR beta chain was sequenced within a study of response to subunit inactivated influenza vaccine listed by TCRdb under 2018. In terms of the full investigation: Deep quantitative T cell receptor repertoire profiling was used in the study to track responses to a trivalent subunit inactivated influenza vaccine. Paper-wide results and their limitations: According to the authors, only a limited number of new T cells may be recruited by each seasonal influenza vaccination.

What this sample's time point label stands for: 45 to 50 days after influenza vaccine administration. Library preparation used RT-PCR. TCRdb records Illumina HiSeq 2500 as the sequencer. TCRdb itself trimmed the public reads at Q25 with fastp, ran MiXCR and retained productive beta chains. Rows are unified per CDR3 protein, each entry keeping the most common DNA and genes. The sample table shows about 160,000 distinct CDR3 sequences, and roughly 11% are seen once. The ten largest clones add up to around 11% of the sample. In the case of this clonotype: What this receptor recognizes is not known. No base quality values were provided; no much bigger clone lies one nucleotide off.

V trim: 4 bases; J trim: 8 bases; unmatched bases: 7. The CDR3 covers 15 residues, taking in both the cysteine and the phenylalanine. Only the CDR3 part of the read is kept: 45 bases, read in frame from the first base. The CDR1 and CDR2 encoded by the germline V gene (reference sequence) are LNHDA and SQIVND. Source: non-naive T cells sorted from PBMCs, taken about 6 weeks after vaccination. Sample cell subset or site, as interpreted from the label and publication: memory T cell fraction. The receptor was isolated from a man aged 45-60 years who received an inactivated influenza vaccine. Donor details come from another sample of the same person, matched by shared clones. The chain couples TRBV19 to TRBJ2-1, and 11 junctional nucleotides match TRBD1. The DNA sequence is given as TGTGCCAGTAGTAGACCGGGACAGGGGGACCATGAGCAGTTCTTC. Its translation reads: CASSRPGQGDHEQFF.